Below are 20 T cell receptor beta chains sequenced from a single sample in a study of blood T cell repertoires in COVID-19. The method was immunoSEQ multiplex PCR; TCRdb's version includes in-frame clones alone and lacks a portion of them. The sample lists hundreds of thousands of clones; over 75% were seen once. Sequenced: PBMCs or T cells enriched from blood (not recorded which). These receptors all stem from a woman aged 18 to 35 who had been exposed to COVID-19.

This rearrangement joins TRBV5-1 to TRBJ2-7; 10 bases fit TRBD2. Looked up from germline, CDR1 is SGHRS and CDR2 is YFSETQ. The CDR3 consists of 15 residues. Unmatched junction bases numbered 7, after V lost 0 bases and J lost 7 bases. The CDR3 DNA reads TGCGCCAGCAGCTTGGTGGTAGCGGGAGGCAGGGAGCAGTACTTC. Translated: CASSLVVAGGREQYF.

The rearrangement joins TRBV15 to TRBJ1-1; D is possibly TRBD1 (6 bases). Deletions cut 0 bases from V and 4 bases from J, with 15 bases between. The CDR3 runs to 16 residues. Germline V lookup: CDR1 LNHNV, CDR2 YYDKDF (reference sequence). CDR3 region: CATSRDPQGSGTEAFF. DNA of the CDR3: TGTGCCACCAGCAGAGATCCACAGGGATCAGGCACTGAAGCTTTCTTT.

The chain joins TRBV7-3 to TRBJ2-2; 9 bases align to TRBD2. The ends lost 0 bases at V and 1 base at J; junction bases unmatched: 0. Germline V gene data show CDR1 as SGHTA and CDR2 as FQGTGA. The CDR3 loop spans 16 amino acids. CDR3 region: CASSLTSGGNTGELFF. The CDR3, as DNA: TGTGCCAGCAGCTTAACTAGCGGGGGGAACACCGGGGAGCTGTTTTTT.

The gene calls are TRBV7-2 and TRBJ1-1; TRBD1 agrees at 9 bases. V was pared by 7 bases and J by 11 bases, with 17 bases of the junction left unmatched. Germline V CDR1 and CDR2: SGHTA, FQGNSA. This CDR3 spans 15 amino acids. The CDR3 here is CASNTHGTGIGGAFF. The CDR3 bases are TGTGCCAGCAACACCCACGGGACAGGGATTGGGGGGGCTTTCTTT.

The genes are TRBV28 and TRBJ2-1; perhaps TRBD2 as D (7 bases). CDR3 size: 13 residues. The germline gives CDR1 MDHEN, CDR2 SYDVKM. Trimming removed 10 bases from V and 2 bases from J, with 12 bases in between. CDR3 nucleotides: TGTGCCACGGACGGGGGGCCCTACAATGAGCAGTTCTTC. This sequence encodes CATDGGPYNEQFF.

The rearrangement joins TRBV7-9 to TRBJ2-2; tentative D call: TRBD2 (7 bases). CDR1 and CDR2 (germline): SEHNR, FQNEAQ (reference sequence). The CDR3 consists of 13 residues. Trimming pared 5 bases from V and 7 bases from J, leaving 11 bases between. CDR3 in DNA: TGTGCCAGCAGCAGCGGGACATTCGGGGAGCTGTTTTTT. Translated, it gives CASSSGTFGELFF.

The V gene is TRBV4-1, the J gene TRBJ1-6; the match to TRBD1 covers 10 bases. The CDR3 covers 14 residues. V was clipped by 5 bases and J by 7 bases; unmatched bases: 2. The germline V gene encodes CDR1 MGHRA and CDR2 YSYEKL. The CDR3 sequence: CASSGTGANSPLHF. The DNA of the CDR3 is TGCGCCAGCAGCGGGACAGGGGCGAATTCACCCCTCCACTTT.

This clone was found once. The chain is built from TRBV6-5 and TRBJ1-4, with TRBD1 as a possible D gene (5 bases). This CDR3 has 14 amino acids. Germline V gene data show CDR1 as MNHEY and CDR2 as SVGAGI. The V end lost 8 bases, the J end lost 2 bases, and 12 bases lay between the germline ends. The CDR3 coding sequence is TGTGCCAGCGGGAGGGGCTTTACTAATGAAAAACTGTTTTTT. Translated: CASGRGFTNEKLFF.

The genes are TRBV6-6 and TRBJ2-1, with D possibly matching TRBD1 (5 bases). Trimming took 2 bases from V and 7 from J, leaving 6 bases between them. The CDR3 runs to 12 residues. The germline gives CDR1 MNHNY, CDR2 SVGAGI (reference sequence). CDR3 nucleotides: TGTGCCAGCAGTTACAAGGGGAATGAGCAGTTCTTC. It translates to CASSYKGNEQFF.

The rearrangement links TRBV30 to TRBJ1-5; TRBD1 matches 8 bases. The CDR3 is 14 amino acids. Germline V gene data show CDR1 as GTSNPN and CDR2 as SVGIG (reference sequence). The V segment lost 3 bases and the J segment 7 bases; nucleotides outside the gene matches: 8. The DNA of the CDR3 is TGTGCCTGGAGCCGCGGACAGGGAAGACAGCCCCAGCATTTT. Protein sequence: CAWSRGQGRQPQHF.

The CDR3 region is CASSGDRGGTGELFF. For the CDR3, the DNA is TGTGCCAGCAGCGGCGACAGGGGTGGAACCGGGGAGCTGTTTTTT. This rearrangement joins TRBV9 to TRBJ2-2; 8 bases are shared with TRBD1. Trimming removed 3 bases from V and 5 bases from J; junction bases left unmatched: 6. The CDR3 is 15 amino acids. The germline V gene encodes CDR1 SGDLS and CDR2 YYNGEE.

The chain couples TRBV4-1 to TRBJ2-1, with a tentative D call TRBD2 (6 bases). CDR1 and CDR2 from the germline V gene are MGHRA and YSYEKL. CDR3 length equals 16 residues. The ends were cut back, 2 bases at V and 0 bases at J, with 11 bases in the middle. In nucleotides, the CDR3 is TGCGCCAGCAGCCAACAACTAGCTACCTCCTACAATGAGCAGTTCTTC. As protein: CASSQQLATSYNEQFF.

This clone was recorded a few times. The chain combines TRBV28 with TRBJ2-2; 7 nucleotides agree with TRBD2. The CDR3 runs 13 residues. V lost 8 bases and J lost 6; bases outside the gene matches: 6. Germline values: CDR1 MDHEN, CDR2 SYDVKM. CDR3 in amino acids: CASYLAGAGELFF. The CDR3 coding sequence is TGTGCCAGCTACCTTGCGGGGGCCGGGGAGCTGTTTTTT.

The chain recombines TRBV10-3 with TRBJ2-7; D is unresolved. Trimming stripped 4 bases from V and 3 bases from J, with 13 bases between. This CDR3 comprises 14 residues. Germline V gives CDR1 ENHRY, CDR2 SYGVKD. The CDR3 spells CAISAEELRYEQYF. DNA of the CDR3: TGTGCCATCAGTGCCGAGGAGCTTCGCTACGAGCAGTACTTC.

The chain couples TRBV13 to TRBJ2-7; 8 bases agree with TRBD1. Trimming removed 2 bases from V and 3 bases from J; junction bases left unmatched: 6. This CDR3 contains 15 residues. In germline, CDR1 is PRHDT, CDR2 FYEKMQ (reference sequence). The CDR3 region has the DNA TGTGCCAGCAGCTTACCTGGACAGGGCCACTACGAGCAGTACTTC. Protein product: CASSLPGQGHYEQYF.

V usage is TRBV2 and J usage is TRBJ1-5; TRBD1 aligns across 7 bases. Trimming took 6 bases from V and 1 from J; bases not matched to a gene: 9. CDR3 length: 16 residues. The germline CDR1 and CDR2 sequences are SNHLY and FYNNEI. Here the CDR3 DNA reads TGTGCCAGCAGCGGCCAGGGGGGCGCGAGCAATCAGCCCCAGCATTTT. It codes for CASSGQGGASNQPQHF.

V usage is TRBV10-2 and J usage is TRBJ2-1; D remains unclear. Deletions cut 5 bases from V and 8 bases from J, with 10 bases between. The germline V gene encodes CDR1 WSHSY and CDR2 SAAADI. The CDR3 sequence is 12 residues long. Here the CDR3 DNA reads TGCGCCAGCAGTTCGAATGACTATGAGCAGTTCTTC. Translation: CASSSNDYEQFF.

This rearrangement joins TRBV10-3 to TRBJ1-5; tentative D call: TRBD1 (6 bases). Germline CDR1 reads ENHRY; CDR2 reads SYGVKD. V was shortened by 7 bases and J by 3 bases, with 10 bases between the two germline ends. The CDR3 totals 13 residues. The CDR3 spells CAITAGANQPQHF. CDR3 nucleotides: TGTGCCATCACGGCGGGGGCCAATCAGCCCCAGCATTTT.

This chain links TRBV3-1 (or the pseudogene TRBV3-2) with TRBJ2-1; 12 nucleotides align to TRBD1. This CDR3 has 16 amino acids. Per the germline V gene, CDR1 is LGHDT and CDR2 is YNNKEL (reference sequence). The V segment lost 2 bases and the J segment 7 bases; nucleotides outside the gene matches: 6. CDR3 amino acids: CASSQYGDRGQNEQFF. As DNA, the CDR3 is TGTGCCAGCAGCCAATATGGGGACAGGGGGCAAAATGAGCAGTTCTTC.

This clone showed up just once. This sequence joins TRBV10-3 and TRBJ2-1, with 10 bases matching TRBD2. CDR3 length equals 16 residues. The V gene end was trimmed by 4 bases and the J gene end by 4 bases; junction bases not matched to a gene: 7. CDR1 is ENHRY and CDR2 is SYGVKD in the germline V gene. The CDR3 sequence: CAISGASGSPYNEQFF. DNA of the CDR3: TGTGCCATCAGTGGGGCTAGCGGGAGTCCTTACAATGAGCAGTTCTTC.